This is a list of T cell receptor beta chains from one sample in a study of early T cells in non-severe SARS-CoV-2 infection. MiXCR, applied by TCRdb to the 5' RACE reads, yields one record per CDR3 protein. The sample comprises 40,000 to 50,000 distinct CDR3 sequences, roughly an eighth of which are singletons, and approximately 10% rests with the top ten. Sample: whole blood. The receptors originated from an adult who was a healthcare worker with PCR-confirmed SARS-CoV-2 infection or an uninfected control (not recorded which). Each CDR3 is given with its conserved first and last residue. The order of the fields is D gene, J gene, V gene, clone size, CDR3 DNA, CDR3 protein. D genes are given only for firm matches. The listing skips clone size in some rows; elsewhere it reads once, few, many or a size class.

d_gene: NA
j_gene: TRBJ1-1
v_gene: TRBV3-1
abundance: few
CDR3nt: TGTGCCAGTGGGGGAGAGTTCTCTGAAGCTTTCTTT
CDR3aa: CASGGEFSEAFF

d_gene: NA
j_gene: TRBJ1-1
v_gene: TRBV12-3/TRBV12-4
abundance: NA
CDR3nt: TGTGCCAGCAGTTTACCCCGGGAAAGGGCGAACACTGAAGCTTTCTTT
CDR3aa: CASSLPRERANTEAFF

d_gene: TRBD2
j_gene: TRBJ2-5
v_gene: TRBV3-1
abundance: NA
CDR3nt: TGTGCCAGCAGCCCCCGGACTAGCAAGAAGACCCAGTACTTC
CDR3aa: CASSPRTSKKTQYF

d_gene: TRBD1
j_gene: TRBJ1-4
v_gene: TRBV12-3/TRBV12-4
abundance: many
CDR3nt: TGTGCCAGCACCATCCTTATGGGACAGCTTAATGAAAAACTGTTTTTT
CDR3aa: CASTILMGQLNEKLFF

d_gene: TRBD1
j_gene: TRBJ1-2
v_gene: TRBV11-3
abundance: few
CDR3nt: TGTGCCAGCAGCAAGGGACAGGAGGCCTATGGCTACACCTTC
CDR3aa: CASSKGQEAYGYTF

d_gene: TRBD1
j_gene: TRBJ1-1
v_gene: TRBV5-1
abundance: NA
CDR3nt: TGCGCCAGCAGCTTTTGGGACAGAAGGTCGAACACTGAAGCTTTCTTT
CDR3aa: CASSFWDRRSNTEAFF

d_gene: NA
j_gene: TRBJ1-2
v_gene: TRBV20-1
abundance: many
CDR3nt: TGCAGTGCAAGACGGGGATATGGCTACACCTTC
CDR3aa: CSARRGYGYTF

d_gene: TRBD1
j_gene: TRBJ2-7
v_gene: TRBV5-1
abundance: NA
CDR3nt: TGCGCCAGCAGCTTGGCCGCCAGGGGGACCTCTGAGGAGCAGTACTTC
CDR3aa: CASSLAARGTSEEQYF

d_gene: NA
j_gene: TRBJ2-3
v_gene: TRBV6-6
abundance: many
CDR3nt: TGTGCCAGCAGTAACCCGACAGATACGCAGTATTTT
CDR3aa: CASSNPTDTQYF

d_gene: NA
j_gene: TRBJ2-5
v_gene: TRBV7-2
abundance: NA
CDR3nt: TGTGCCAGCAGCCCTTCGAACAGAGAAGAGACCCAGTACTTC
CDR3aa: CASSPSNREETQYF

d_gene: NA
j_gene: TRBJ2-7
v_gene: TRBV29-1
abundance: many
CDR3nt: TGCAGCGTTGTGGACAGATCCTCCTACGAGCAGTACTTC
CDR3aa: CSVVDRSSYEQYF

d_gene: TRBD1
j_gene: TRBJ2-2
v_gene: TRBV19
abundance: NA
CDR3nt: TGTGCCAGTAGTCCAAGGACAGGCCTCACCGGGGAGCTGTTTTTT
CDR3aa: CASSPRTGLTGELFF

d_gene: TRBD1
j_gene: TRBJ2-7
v_gene: TRBV4-1
abundance: many
CDR3nt: TGCGCCAGCAGCCACGGACAGGGAAAAGAGCAGTACTTC
CDR3aa: CASSHGQGKEQYF

d_gene: TRBD2
j_gene: TRBJ2-7
v_gene: TRBV28
abundance: NA
CDR3nt: TGTGCCAGCAGTTTATTAGCGGGGGCCTCCTACGAGCAGTACTTC
CDR3aa: CASSLLAGASYEQYF

d_gene: NA
j_gene: TRBJ2-1
v_gene: TRBV28
abundance: many
CDR3nt: TGTGCCAGCAGTTTCGGTGGCGGCGGGACCTACAATGAGCAGTTCTTC
CDR3aa: CASSFGGGGTYNEQFF

d_gene: NA
j_gene: TRBJ2-7
v_gene: TRBV20-1
abundance: many
CDR3nt: TGCAGTGCTAGAGATGTGGGACGGCTCCCCACCTACGAGCAGTACTTC
CDR3aa: CSARDVGRLPTYEQYF

d_gene: NA
j_gene: TRBJ1-1
v_gene: TRBV7-6
abundance: many
CDR3nt: TGTGCCAGCAGCACCGAGGACGGACGCATGAACACTGAAGCTTTCTTT
CDR3aa: CASSTEDGRMNTEAFF

d_gene: NA
j_gene: TRBJ2-3
v_gene: TRBV20-1
abundance: few
CDR3nt: TGCGGATCCGGGACTCGTCATTCGGGGGGCACAGATACGCAGTATTTT
CDR3aa: CGSGTRHSGGTDTQYF

d_gene: NA
j_gene: TRBJ1-1
v_gene: TRBV6-5
abundance: few
CDR3nt: TGTGCCAGCAGTTACTCGGCAGGGCCTGAAGCTTTCTTT
CDR3aa: CASSYSAGPEAFF

d_gene: TRBD1
j_gene: TRBJ1-1
v_gene: TRBV6-5
abundance: NA
CDR3nt: TGTGCCAGCAAGCCCGGACAGGGAATTAACACTGAAGCTTTCTTT
CDR3aa: CASKPGQGINTEAFF

d_gene: NA
j_gene: TRBJ1-4
v_gene: TRBV7-2
abundance: many
CDR3nt: TGTGCCAGCAGCCAGGAGCTTGCAGGGGCAGAAAAACTGTTTTTT
CDR3aa: CASSQELAGAEKLFF

d_gene: NA
j_gene: TRBJ2-3
v_gene: TRBV7-3
abundance: many
CDR3nt: TGTGCCAGCAGCAGCGGGAGCACAGATACGCAGTATTTT
CDR3aa: CASSSGSTDTQYF

d_gene: NA
j_gene: TRBJ1-4
v_gene: TRBV6-6
abundance: few
CDR3nt: TGTGCCAGCAGTTACACAAGCGTGACTAATGAAAAACTGTTTTTT
CDR3aa: CASSYTSVTNEKLFF

d_gene: NA
j_gene: TRBJ2-7
v_gene: TRBV29-1
abundance: NA
CDR3nt: TGCAGCGTTGACGATAAGGGGGTCGAGCAGTACTTC
CDR3aa: CSVDDKGVEQYF

d_gene: NA
j_gene: TRBJ2-5
v_gene: TRBV3-1
abundance: many
CDR3nt: TGTGCCAGCAGCCAAGGAATGGCAGGGACCCAGTACTTC
CDR3aa: CASSQGMAGTQYF

d_gene: NA
j_gene: TRBJ2-2
v_gene: TRBV12-3/TRBV12-4
abundance: NA
CDR3nt: TGTGCCAGCAGTTTTGTCAGGGGCCCGAACACCGGGGAGCTGTTTTTT
CDR3aa: CASSFVRGPNTGELFF

d_gene: NA
j_gene: TRBJ2-7
v_gene: TRBV10-3
abundance: NA
CDR3nt: TGTGCCATCAGCGGGGTCTCTTCCTACGAGCAGTACTTC
CDR3aa: CAISGVSSYEQYF

d_gene: NA
j_gene: TRBJ2-5
v_gene: TRBV28
abundance: many
CDR3nt: TGTGCCAGCAGTAGACTAGACTACGACTTGGGGGAGACCCAGTACTTC
CDR3aa: CASSRLDYDLGETQYF

d_gene: NA
j_gene: TRBJ2-3
v_gene: TRBV21-1
abundance: few
CDR3nt: TGTGCCAGCAGCAAAGCTAAGGTTGGCACAGATACGCAGTATTTT
CDR3aa: CASSKAKVGTDTQYF

d_gene: NA
j_gene: TRBJ1-6
v_gene: TRBV7-3
abundance: many
CDR3nt: TGTGCCAGCAGCTTAAGGGGGGCTCATAATTCACCCCTCCACTTT
CDR3aa: CASSLRGAHNSPLHF

d_gene: NA
j_gene: TRBJ1-6
v_gene: TRBV12-3/TRBV12-4
abundance: many
CDR3nt: TGTGCCAGCAGTTTGGGGGCCCAGGGAGCGGGTTCACCCCTCCACTTT
CDR3aa: CASSLGAQGAGSPLHF

d_gene: NA
j_gene: TRBJ2-3
v_gene: TRBV12-3/TRBV12-4
abundance: few
CDR3nt: TGTGCCAGCAGTTTTGGCACAGATACGCAGTATTTT
CDR3aa: CASSFGTDTQYF

d_gene: NA
j_gene: TRBJ1-1
v_gene: TRBV29-1
abundance: NA
CDR3nt: TGCAGCGTTGAAATGGCGAACACTGAAGCTTTCTTT
CDR3aa: CSVEMANTEAFF

d_gene: NA
j_gene: TRBJ2-6
v_gene: TRBV28
abundance: many
CDR3nt: TGTGCCAGCAGTCCCCTTCAGGGATCTTGGGCTGGGGCCAACGTCCTGACTTTC
CDR3aa: CASSPLQGSWAGANVLTF

d_gene: NA
j_gene: TRBJ1-1
v_gene: TRBV10-3
abundance: many
CDR3nt: TGTGCCATCAGTGAGTTAGGCAGGGGGAACACTGAAGCTTTCTTT
CDR3aa: CAISELGRGNTEAFF

d_gene: TRBD1
j_gene: TRBJ2-7
v_gene: TRBV29-1
abundance: few
CDR3nt: TGCAGCGTCCGAACCGGGACAGGGGGAAGGGCCTACGAGCAGTACTTC
CDR3aa: CSVRTGTGGRAYEQYF

d_gene: NA
j_gene: TRBJ1-1
v_gene: TRBV7-9
abundance: few
CDR3nt: TGTGCCAGCAGCGCGCAAACAGGGTCTGAAGCTTTCTTT
CDR3aa: CASSAQTGSEAFF

d_gene: NA
j_gene: TRBJ2-7
v_gene: TRBV5-6
abundance: NA
CDR3nt: TGTGCCAGCAGCTTGGTGCAGGGTCGATACGAGCAGTACTTC
CDR3aa: CASSLVQGRYEQYF

d_gene: NA
j_gene: TRBJ2-1
v_gene: TRBV10-3
abundance: NA
CDR3nt: TGTGCCATCAGTGAGAGGGGCCGCGAGCAGTTCTTC
CDR3aa: CAISERGREQFF

d_gene: TRBD1
j_gene: TRBJ2-1
v_gene: TRBV11-2
abundance: few
CDR3nt: TGTGCCAGCAGGTCATTGAGACAGGGGAATGAGCAGTTCTTC
CDR3aa: CASRSLRQGNEQFF

d_gene: NA
j_gene: TRBJ1-1
v_gene: TRBV5-1
abundance: NA
CDR3nt: TGCGCCAGCAGCTTTTCGGGTGTTGAAGCTTTCTTT
CDR3aa: CASSFSGVEAFF

d_gene: TRBD1
j_gene: TRBJ2-7
v_gene: TRBV20-1
abundance: once
CDR3nt: TGCAGTGCTATTCTAGGGACAGGTGGGCACGAGCAGTACTTC
CDR3aa: CSAILGTGGHEQYF

d_gene: NA
j_gene: TRBJ2-1
v_gene: TRBV11-2
abundance: many
CDR3nt: TGTGCCAGCAGCTTAAGCCTTGACAGCTGGAGCTCCTACAATGAGCAGTTCTTC
CDR3aa: CASSLSLDSWSSYNEQFF

d_gene: NA
j_gene: TRBJ1-2
v_gene: TRBV10-3
abundance: few
CDR3nt: TGTGCCATCAGTGGGAGAGAGGATGGCTACACCTTC
CDR3aa: CAISGREDGYTF

d_gene: NA
j_gene: TRBJ2-7
v_gene: TRBV5-1
abundance: NA
CDR3nt: TGCGCCAGCAGCCCGCCCAGTAGGAGCTCCTACGAGCAGTACTTC
CDR3aa: CASSPPSRSSYEQYF

d_gene: NA
j_gene: TRBJ1-5
v_gene: TRBV12-3/TRBV12-4
abundance: many
CDR3nt: TGTGCCAGCAGTTCGGGGATGGGGGCCAATCAGCCCCAGCATTTT
CDR3aa: CASSSGMGANQPQHF

d_gene: TRBD1
j_gene: TRBJ2-7
v_gene: TRBV24-1
abundance: many
CDR3nt: TGTGCCACCAGTCCCGACAGGGTTGGCGAGCAGTACTTC
CDR3aa: CATSPDRVGEQYF

d_gene: TRBD2
j_gene: TRBJ2-2
v_gene: TRBV5-1
abundance: many
CDR3nt: TGCGCCAGCAGCACGACTAGCGGTCACACCGGGGAGCTGTTTTTT
CDR3aa: CASSTTSGHTGELFF

d_gene: TRBD1
j_gene: TRBJ2-5
v_gene: TRBV18
abundance: NA
CDR3nt: TGTGCCAGCTCACCAGGGACAGCCCAAGAGACCCAGTACTTC
CDR3aa: CASSPGTAQETQYF

d_gene: NA
j_gene: TRBJ2-3
v_gene: TRBV6-6
abundance: NA
CDR3nt: TGTGCCAGCAGACCCAGGACGGAGCCTCTTACGCAGTATTTT
CDR3aa: CASRPRTEPLTQYF

d_gene: NA
j_gene: TRBJ2-1
v_gene: TRBV24-1
abundance: NA
CDR3nt: TGTGCCACCAGTGATCCCCCCCAGGGGCTATCCTACAATGAGCAGTTCTTC
CDR3aa: CATSDPPQGLSYNEQFF

d_gene: NA
j_gene: TRBJ2-3
v_gene: TRBV5-4
abundance: many
CDR3nt: TGTGCCAGCAGCCTGGACAGCACAGATACGCAGTATTTT
CDR3aa: CASSLDSTDTQYF

d_gene: TRBD2
j_gene: TRBJ2-5
v_gene: TRBV5-4
abundance: NA
CDR3nt: TGTGCCAGCAGCTCTGGACTAGCGAGGGAGACCCAGTACTTC
CDR3aa: CASSSGLARETQYF

d_gene: NA
j_gene: TRBJ2-7
v_gene: TRBV2
abundance: many
CDR3nt: TGTGCCAGCGGACAGAACTACGAGCAGTACTTC
CDR3aa: CASGQNYEQYF

d_gene: NA
j_gene: TRBJ1-5
v_gene: TRBV5-5
abundance: few
CDR3nt: TGTGCCAGCAGCTTGGACAGGGATTATAGCAATCAGCCCCAGCATTTT
CDR3aa: CASSLDRDYSNQPQHF